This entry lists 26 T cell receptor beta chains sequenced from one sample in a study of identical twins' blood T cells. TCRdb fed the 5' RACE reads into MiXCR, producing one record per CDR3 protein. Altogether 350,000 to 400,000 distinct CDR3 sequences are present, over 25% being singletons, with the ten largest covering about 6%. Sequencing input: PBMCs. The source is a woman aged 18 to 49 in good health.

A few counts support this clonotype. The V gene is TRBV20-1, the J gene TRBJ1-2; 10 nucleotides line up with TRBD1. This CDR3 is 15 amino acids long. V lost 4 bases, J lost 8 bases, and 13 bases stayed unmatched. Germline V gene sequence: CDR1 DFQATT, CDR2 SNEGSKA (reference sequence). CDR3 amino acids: CSATYVPGQGRGYTF. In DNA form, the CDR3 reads TGCAGTGCTACTTACGTACCGGGACAGGGGAGAGGCTACACCTTC.

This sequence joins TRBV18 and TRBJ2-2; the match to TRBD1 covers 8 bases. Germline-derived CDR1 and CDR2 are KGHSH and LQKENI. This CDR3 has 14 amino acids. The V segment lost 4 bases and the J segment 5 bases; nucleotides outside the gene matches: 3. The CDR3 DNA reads TGTGCCAGCTCACGACAGGGGTGGACCGGGGAGCTGTTTTTT. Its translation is CASSRQGWTGELFF. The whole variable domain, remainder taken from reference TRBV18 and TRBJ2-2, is NAGVMQNPRHLVRRRGQEARLRCSPMKGHSHVYWYRQLPEEGLKFMVYLQKENIIDESGMPKERFSAEFPKEGPSILRIQQVVRGDSAAYFCASSRQGWTGELFFGEGSRLTVL.

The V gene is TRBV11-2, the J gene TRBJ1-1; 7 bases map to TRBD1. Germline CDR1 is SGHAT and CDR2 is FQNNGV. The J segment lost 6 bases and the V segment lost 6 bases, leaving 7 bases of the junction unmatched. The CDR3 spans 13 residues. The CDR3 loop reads CASSEQGVSEAFF. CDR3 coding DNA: TGTGCCAGCAGTGAGCAGGGGGTTTCTGAAGCTTTCTTT.

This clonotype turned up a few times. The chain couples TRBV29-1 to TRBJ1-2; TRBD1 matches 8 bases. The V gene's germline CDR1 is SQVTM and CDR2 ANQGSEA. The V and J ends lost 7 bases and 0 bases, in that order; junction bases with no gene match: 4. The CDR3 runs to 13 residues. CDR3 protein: CSATGASNYGYTF. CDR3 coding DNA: TGCAGCGCGACAGGGGCATCTAACTATGGCTACACCTTC.

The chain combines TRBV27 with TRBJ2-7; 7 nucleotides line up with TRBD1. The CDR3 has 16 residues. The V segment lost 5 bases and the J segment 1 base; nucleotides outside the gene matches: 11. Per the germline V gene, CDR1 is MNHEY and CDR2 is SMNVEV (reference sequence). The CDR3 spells CASSSPTGDGSYEQYF. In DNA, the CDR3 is TGTGCCAGCAGTAGCCCCACAGGGGATGGATCCTACGAGCAGTACTTC.

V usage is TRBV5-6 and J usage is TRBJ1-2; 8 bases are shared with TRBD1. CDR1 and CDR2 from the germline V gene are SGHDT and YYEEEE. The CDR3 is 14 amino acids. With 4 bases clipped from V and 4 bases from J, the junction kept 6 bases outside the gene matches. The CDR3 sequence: CASSAPGTGYGYTF. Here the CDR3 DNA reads TGTGCCAGCAGCGCCCCCGGGACAGGCTATGGCTACACCTTC.

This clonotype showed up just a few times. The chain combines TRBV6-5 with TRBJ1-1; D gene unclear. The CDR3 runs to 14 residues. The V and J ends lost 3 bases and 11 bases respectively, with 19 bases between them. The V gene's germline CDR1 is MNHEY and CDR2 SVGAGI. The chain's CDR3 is CASSYEPQRDKAFF. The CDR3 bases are TGTGCCAGCAGTTATGAACCGCAGCGGGATAAGGCTTTCTTT.

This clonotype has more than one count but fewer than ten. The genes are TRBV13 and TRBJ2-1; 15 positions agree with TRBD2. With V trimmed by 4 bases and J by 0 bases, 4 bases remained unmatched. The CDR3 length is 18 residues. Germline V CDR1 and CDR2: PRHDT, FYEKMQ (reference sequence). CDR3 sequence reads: CASSSGLAGGSSYNEQFF. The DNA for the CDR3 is TGTGCCAGCAGCTCGGGACTAGCGGGGGGCAGCTCCTACAATGAGCAGTTCTTC. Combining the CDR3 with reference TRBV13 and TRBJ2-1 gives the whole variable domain AAGVIQSPRHLIKEKRETATLKCYPIPRHDTVYWYQQGPGQDPQFLISFYEKMQSDKGSIPDRFSAQQFSDYHSELNMSSLELGDSALYFCASSSGLAGGSSYNEQFFGPGTRLTVL.

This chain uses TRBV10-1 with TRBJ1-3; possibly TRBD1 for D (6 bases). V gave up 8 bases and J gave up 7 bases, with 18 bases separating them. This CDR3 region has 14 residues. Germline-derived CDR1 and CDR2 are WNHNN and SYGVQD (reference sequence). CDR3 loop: CASGPGQRLNTIYF. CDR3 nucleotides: TGCGCCAGCGGCCCAGGACAGAGGTTGAACACCATATATTTT.

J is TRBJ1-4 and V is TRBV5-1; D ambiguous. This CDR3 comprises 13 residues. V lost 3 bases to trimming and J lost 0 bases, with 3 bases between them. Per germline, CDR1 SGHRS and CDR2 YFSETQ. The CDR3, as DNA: TGCGCCAGCAGCTCCACAACTAATGAAAAACTGTTTTTT. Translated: CASSSTTNEKLFF.

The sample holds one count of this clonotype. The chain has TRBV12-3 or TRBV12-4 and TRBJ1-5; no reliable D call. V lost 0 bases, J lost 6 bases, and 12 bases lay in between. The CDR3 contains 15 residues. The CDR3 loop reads CASSLAGQWSQPQHF. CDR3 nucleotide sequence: TGTGCCAGCAGTTTAGCCGGGCAGTGGAGTCAGCCCCAGCATTTT.

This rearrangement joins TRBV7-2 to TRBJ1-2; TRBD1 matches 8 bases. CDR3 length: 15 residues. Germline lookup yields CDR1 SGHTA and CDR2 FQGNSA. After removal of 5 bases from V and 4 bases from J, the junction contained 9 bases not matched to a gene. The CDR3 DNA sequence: TGTGCCAGCAGCCCCCAGACAGGGGCCCTCTATGGCTACACCTTC. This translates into CASSPQTGALYGYTF.

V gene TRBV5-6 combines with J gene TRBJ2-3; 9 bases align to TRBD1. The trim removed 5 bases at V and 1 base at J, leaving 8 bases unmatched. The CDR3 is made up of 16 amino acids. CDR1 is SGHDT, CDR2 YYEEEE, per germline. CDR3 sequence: CASRILRDRGTDTQYF. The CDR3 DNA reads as TGTGCCAGCAGGATTCTCCGGGACAGGGGCACAGATACGCAGTATTTT.

This CDR3 reads CASSPNRESGYTF. CDR3 bases: TGTGCCAGCAGCCCAAACAGGGAAAGTGGCTACACCTTC. The gene calls are TRBV7-9 and TRBJ1-2, with D maybe TRBD1 (6 bases). Trimming shortened V by 5 bases and J by 7 bases, and 14 bases separated the two germline ends. The V gene's germline CDR1 is SEHNR and CDR2 FQNEAQ (reference sequence). The CDR3 runs to 13 residues.

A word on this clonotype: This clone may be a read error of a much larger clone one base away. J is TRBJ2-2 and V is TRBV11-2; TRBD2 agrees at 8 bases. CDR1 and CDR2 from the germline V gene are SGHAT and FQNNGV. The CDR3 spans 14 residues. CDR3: CANSGGHYTGELFF. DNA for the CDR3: TGTGCCAACAGCGGGGGTCATTACACCGGGGAGCTGTTTTTT.

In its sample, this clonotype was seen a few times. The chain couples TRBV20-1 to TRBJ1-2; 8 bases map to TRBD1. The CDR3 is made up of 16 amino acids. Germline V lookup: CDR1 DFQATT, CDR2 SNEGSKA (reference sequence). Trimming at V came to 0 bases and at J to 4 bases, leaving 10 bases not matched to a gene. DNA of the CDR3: TGCAGTGCTAGAGATAGGGGGCAGGGGGCTTCCTATGGCTACACCTTC. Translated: CSARDRGQGASYGYTF.

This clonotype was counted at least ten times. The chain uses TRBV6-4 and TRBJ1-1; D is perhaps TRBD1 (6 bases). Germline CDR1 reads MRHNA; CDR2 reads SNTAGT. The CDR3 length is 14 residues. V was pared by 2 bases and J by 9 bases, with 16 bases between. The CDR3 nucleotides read TGTGCCAGCAGTGACCCGGGCGGAGGGGGTAAAGCTTTCTTT. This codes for CASSDPGGGGKAFF.

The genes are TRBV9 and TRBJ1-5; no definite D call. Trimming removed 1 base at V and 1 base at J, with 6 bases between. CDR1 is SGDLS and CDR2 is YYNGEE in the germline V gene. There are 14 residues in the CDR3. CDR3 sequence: CASSVTGSNQPQHF. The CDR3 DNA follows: TGTGCCAGCAGCGTAACGGGGAGCAATCAGCCCCAGCATTTT.

CDR3 in DNA: TGTGCCAGCAGCTCCAATCGGGGGGCGGTGGGACGTCTAGATACGCAGTATTTT. It translates to CASSSNRGAVGRLDTQYF. This rearrangement joins TRBV7-8 to TRBJ2-3; possible D gene TRBD2, 7 bases. The CDR3 is 18 residues long. Germline assignment: CDR1 SGHVS and CDR2 FQNEAQ. Trimming cost V 4 bases and J 5 bases, with 25 bases left between them.

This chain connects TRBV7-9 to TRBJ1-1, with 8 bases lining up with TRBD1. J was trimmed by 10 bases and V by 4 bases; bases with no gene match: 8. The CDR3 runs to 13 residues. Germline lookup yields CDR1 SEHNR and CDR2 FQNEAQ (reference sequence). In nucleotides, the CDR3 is TGTGCCAGCAGCTCCCGGACAGGACAGGGAGCTTTCTTT. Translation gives CASSSRTGQGAFF.

In DNA form, the CDR3 reads TGTGCCAGCAGCCAAGATCGGACCTCTGGAAACACCATATATTTT. Encoded protein: CASSQDRTSGNTIYF. The V call is TRBV3-1, the J call TRBJ1-3; D ambiguous. The CDR3 length is 15 residues. Deletions cut 0 bases from V and 0 bases from J, with 6 bases between. Per the germline V gene, CDR1 is LGHDT and CDR2 is YNNKEL (reference sequence).

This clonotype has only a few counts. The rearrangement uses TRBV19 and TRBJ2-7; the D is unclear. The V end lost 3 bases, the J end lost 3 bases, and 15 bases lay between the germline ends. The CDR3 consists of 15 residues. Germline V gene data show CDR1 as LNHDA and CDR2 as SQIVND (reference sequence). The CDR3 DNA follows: TGTGCCAGTAGTATGGAGAAATCCAACTTCTACGAGCAGTACTTC. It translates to CASSMEKSNFYEQYF.

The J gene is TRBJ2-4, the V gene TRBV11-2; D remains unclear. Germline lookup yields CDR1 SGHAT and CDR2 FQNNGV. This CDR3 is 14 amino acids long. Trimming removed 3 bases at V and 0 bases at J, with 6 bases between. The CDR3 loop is CASSLSGAKNIQYF. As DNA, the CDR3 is TGTGCCAGCAGCTTGTCGGGAGCCAAAAACATTCAGTACTTC.

The CDR3 nucleotides read TGTGCCAGCAGCCAATCATCGGGGCATGGCTACACCTTC. Translated, it gives CASSQSSGHGYTF. The gene calls are TRBV3-1 and TRBJ1-2; tentatively, D is TRBD1 (5 bases). CDR1 and CDR2 from the germline V gene are LGHDT and YNNKEL (reference sequence). This CDR3 comprises 13 residues. The germline V and J ends were trimmed by 2 bases and 6 bases, with 10 bases remaining between them.

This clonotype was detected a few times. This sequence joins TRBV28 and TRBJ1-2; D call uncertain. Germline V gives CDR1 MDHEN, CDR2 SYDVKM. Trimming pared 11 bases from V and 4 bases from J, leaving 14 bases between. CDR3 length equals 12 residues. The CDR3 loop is CASREGGYGYTF. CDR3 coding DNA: TGTGCCTCGCGGGAGGGAGGCTATGGCTACACCTTC.

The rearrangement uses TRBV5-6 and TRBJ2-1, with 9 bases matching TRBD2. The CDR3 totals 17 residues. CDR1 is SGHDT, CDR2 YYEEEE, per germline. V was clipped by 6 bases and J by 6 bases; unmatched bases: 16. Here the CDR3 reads CASIVFLLGRGGNEQFF. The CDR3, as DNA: TGTGCCAGCATCGTCTTCCTACTAGGGCGGGGGGGCAATGAGCAGTTCTTC.